These 12 T cell receptor beta chains were all obtained from the same sample, sequenced in a study of T-cell reconstitution after alpha-beta-depleted transplantation in children. Unique molecular identifiers were incorporated into the prepared TCRbeta library. One entry per CDR3 protein, called by TCRdb with MiXCR from the PCR reads. The table has around 180,000 distinct CDR3 sequences, around 10% seen once. Specimen: PBMCs, collected before TCRalphabeta/CD19-depleted stem cell transplant. These receptor sequences come from a boy aged 2 to 9 with acute myeloid leukemia, due to receive a stem cell transplant.

This clonotype was counted many times. The chain is built from TRBV10-2 and TRBJ1-1; TRBD1 is a possible D gene (5 bases). CDR1 and CDR2 from the germline V gene are WSHSY and SAAADI. V was cut by 6 bases and J by 0 bases, with 8 bases left in between. CDR3 size: 13 residues. The CDR3 DNA is TGCGCCAGCAGGGACATCCTGAACACTGAAGCTTTCTTT. The encoded protein is CASRDILNTEAFF.

V is TRBV19 and J is TRBJ1-5, with D unresolved. V lost 7 bases, J lost 2 bases, and 15 bases lay in between. The CDR3 contains 15 residues. Looked up from germline, CDR1 is LNHDA and CDR2 is SQIVND (reference sequence). The CDR3, as DNA: TGTGCCAGTAACCCGGAAAACCTTGGCAATCAGCCCCAGCATTTT. Encoded protein: CASNPENLGNQPQHF.

This clonotype was seen ten or more times. The V gene is TRBV12-3 or TRBV12-4, the J gene TRBJ1-5; D ambiguous. V dropped 4 bases and J dropped 0 bases, with 7 bases sitting between them. CDR3 length: 14 residues. The CDR3, as DNA: TGTGCCAGCAGTTACGAGTATAGCAATCAGCCCCAGCATTTT. This sequence encodes CASSYEYSNQPQHF.

This clonotype was seen repeatedly, ten times or more. The J gene is TRBJ2-1, the V gene TRBV7-2, with 9 bases aligning to TRBD2. CDR1 is SGHTA and CDR2 is FQGNSA in the germline V gene. The CDR3 covers 16 residues. The V segment lost 5 bases and the J segment 8 bases; nucleotides outside the gene matches: 13. CDR3 amino acids: CASSPISGGQSDEQFF. The CDR3 nucleotides are TGTGCCAGCAGCCCCATTAGCGGGGGTCAATCCGATGAGCAGTTCTTC.

Turning to this clonotype: A much larger clone lies a single base off, so this may be a read error. CDR3 residues: CASSFRPDAQYF. The DNA of the CDR3 is TGTGCCAGCAGCTTCAGACCAGATGCGCAGTATTTT. The chain recombines TRBV11-2 with TRBJ2-3; the D is unclear. The CDR3 sequence is 12 residues long. In germline, CDR1 is SGHAT, CDR2 FQNNGV.

Ten or more counts support this clonotype. This chain connects TRBV20-1 to TRBJ2-1; a weak D match, TRBD2 (5 bases). The CDR3 is 16 amino acids. Germline V lookup: CDR1 DFQATT, CDR2 SNEGSKA (reference sequence). Trimming took off 3 bases at V and 1 base at J, with 16 bases between the two ends. The CDR3 DNA follows: TGCAGTGCTAGGGGTACGGGGTACCCTTCCTACAATGAGCAGTTCTTC. Encoded protein: CSARGTGYPSYNEQFF.

The genes are TRBV20-1 and TRBJ1-1; D ambiguous. Trimming cost V 6 bases and J 3 bases, with 8 bases left between them. CDR3 size: 11 residues. CDR1 and CDR2 (germline): DFQATT, SNEGSKA (reference sequence). DNA of the CDR3: TGCAGTGCAAGGGCTTACACTGAAGCTTTCTTT. Translating it yields CSARAYTEAFF.

This clonotype was detected many times. The V call is TRBV20-1, the J call TRBJ2-7; 8 bases fit TRBD2. The CDR3 contains 12 residues. V gave up 6 bases and J gave up 3 bases; unmatched junction bases: 4. The germline CDR1 and CDR2 sequences are DFQATT and SNEGSKA (reference sequence). The CDR3 sequence: CSAHGTSYEQYF. CDR3 nucleotides: TGCAGTGCCCATGGGACTAGCTACGAGCAGTACTTC.

The sample holds many counts of this clonotype. The chain uses TRBV5-1 and TRBJ2-1, with TRBD2 matching 10 bases. This CDR3 is 16 amino acids long. Germline loops: CDR1 SGHRS, CDR2 YFSETQ. With V trimmed by 1 base and J by 9 bases, 10 bases remained unmatched. In nucleotides, the CDR3 is TGCGCCAGCAGCTTGATGACAGCGGGAGGGGACGGTGAGCAGTTCTTC. Residues: CASSLMTAGGDGEQFF.

This clonotype occurred many times. The genes are TRBV9 and TRBJ2-7; 8 bases map to TRBD1. The V gene end was trimmed by 6 bases and the J gene end by 3 bases; junction bases not matched to a gene: 8. Germline V gene sequence: CDR1 SGDLS, CDR2 YYNGEE. The CDR3 has 14 residues. The CDR3 protein is CASNPSGTGYEQYF. The CDR3 DNA reads TGTGCCAGCAACCCGTCCGGGACAGGCTACGAGCAGTACTTC.

In its sample, this clonotype was seen many times. CDR3 region: CASSLNPGTGATGELFF. The CDR3, as DNA: TGTGCCAGCAGCTTAAATCCCGGGACAGGGGCCACCGGGGAGCTGTTTTTT. V is TRBV7-8 and J is TRBJ2-2, with 10 bases fitting TRBD1. The CDR3 spans 17 residues. V gave up 2 bases and J gave up 4 bases; unmatched junction bases: 7. The germline gives CDR1 SGHVS, CDR2 FQNEAQ.

In this sample, this clonotype turned up many times. The genes are TRBV5-5 and TRBJ2-7; 7 nucleotides agree with TRBD2. After removal of 5 bases from V and 5 bases from J, the junction contained 19 bases not matched to a gene. The CDR3 totals 17 residues. Per the germline V gene, CDR1 is SGHKS and CDR2 is YYEKEE (reference sequence). This CDR3 reads CASSPTPSGTISDEQYF. CDR3 in DNA: TGTGCCAGCAGTCCTACACCTAGCGGCACGATTAGTGACGAGCAGTACTTC.